Presented here are 24 T cell receptor beta chains from one specimen sequenced in a study of blood T cell repertoires in COVID-19. Assay used: immunoSEQ multiplex PCR; TCRdb lists only in-frame clones, some missing. The repertoire consists of hundreds of thousands of clones, with roughly four fifths occurring once and the leading ten covering around 7.5%. Source material: peripheral blood. These receptors originate from a woman older than 75 with COVID-19, enrolled during active disease.

This chain links TRBV3-1 (or the pseudogene TRBV3-2) with TRBJ2-1; 8 bases map to TRBD2. This CDR3 has 15 residues. V shed 4 bases, J shed 2 bases, and the junction held 4 bases outside the gene matches. From germline, CDR1 is LGHDT and CDR2 YNNKEL (reference sequence). CDR3 in amino acids: CASSLLAETYNEQFF. The CDR3 DNA reads TGTGCCAGCAGCCTACTAGCGGAGACCTACAATGAGCAGTTCTTC.

In DNA form, the CDR3 reads TGTGCCAGCAGTTACCGGGGGTCCATCTCGACCGGGGAGCTGTTTTTT. Encoded protein: CASSYRGSISTGELFF. The chain employs TRBV6-5 and TRBJ2-2, with TRBD2 as a possible D gene (6 bases). CDR1 and CDR2 (germline): MNHEY, SVGAGI. Trimming removed 2 bases from V and 5 bases from J, with 15 bases in between. The CDR3 spans 16 residues.

The chain uses TRBV6-5 and TRBJ2-1; D not certain. This CDR3 spans 14 amino acids. Germline V gives CDR1 MNHEY, CDR2 SVGAGI. V was clipped by 7 bases and J by 0 bases, with 10 bases between them. For the CDR3, the DNA is TGTGCCAGCATGGTGGGCTCCTCCTACAATGAGCAGTTCTTC. Its translation: CASMVGSSYNEQFF.

This rearrangement joins TRBV19 to TRBJ1-1; a weak D match, TRBD1 (6 bases). V was pared by 4 bases and J by 0 bases, with 18 bases between. CDR1 is LNHDA and CDR2 is SQIVND in the germline V gene (reference sequence). The CDR3 runs to 17 residues. Here the CDR3 DNA reads TGTGCCAGTAGTACCAGGACAGTTGGGGCATTGAACACTGAAGCTTTCTTT. Translating it yields CASSTRTVGALNTEAFF.

This clone was found once. This rearrangement joins TRBV19 to TRBJ1-3, with 9 bases matching TRBD1. The CDR3 has 18 amino acids. The V and J ends lost 2 bases and 2 bases, in that order; junction bases with no gene match: 10. Germline-derived CDR1 and CDR2 are LNHDA and SQIVND (reference sequence). The CDR3 coding sequence is TGTGCCAGTAGTATAACCGGGACAGGGATTATAACTGGAAACACCATATATTTT. Translation: CASSITGTGIITGNTIYF.

This chain connects TRBV7-9 to TRBJ2-1; the match to TRBD1 covers 8 bases. V lost 5 bases, J lost 14 bases, and 14 bases stayed unmatched. Per germline, CDR1 SEHNR and CDR2 FQNEAQ (reference sequence). This CDR3 spans 14 amino acids. DNA for the CDR3: TGTGCCAGCAGCACGAGGACAGGGTCACACCAGGAGTTCTTC. It specifies CASSTRTGSHQEFF.

This sequence joins TRBV4-1 and TRBJ2-7; 7 bases are a match to TRBD1. There are 15 residues in the CDR3. Germline lookup yields CDR1 MGHRA and CDR2 YSYEKL. Unmatched junction bases numbered 4, after V lost 0 bases and J lost 2 bases. Here the CDR3 reads CASSQDPGGTYEQYF. In DNA, the CDR3 is TGCGCCAGCAGCCAAGATCCAGGGGGAACCTACGAGCAGTACTTC.

The V gene is TRBV5-1, the J gene TRBJ2-7, with D perhaps TRBD1 (7 bases). V lost 3 bases and J 3 bases, leaving 13 bases between the germline ends. Germline V lookup: CDR1 SGHRS, CDR2 YFSETQ. The CDR3 is 14 amino acids. This CDR3 is CASSSQGGNYEQYF. The CDR3 DNA reads as TGCGCCAGCAGCTCGCAGGGGGGAAACTACGAGCAGTACTTC.

The chain uses TRBV9 and TRBJ2-7; 9 nucleotides match TRBD1. Per germline, CDR1 SGDLS and CDR2 YYNGEE. The CDR3 has 15 amino acids. V gave up 1 base and J gave up 5 bases; unmatched junction bases: 7. CDR3 in DNA: TGTGCCAGCAGCGTAACGTGGACAGGGGAGCACGAGCAGTACTTC. This gives the protein CASSVTWTGEHEQYF.

The V and J genes are TRBV28 and TRBJ1-4; 9 nucleotides line up with TRBD1. CDR1 and CDR2 (germline): MDHEN, SYDVKM. The CDR3 spans 16 residues. V lost 6 bases to trimming and J lost 10 bases; unmatched junction nucleotides: 15. The CDR3 bases are TGTGCCAGCAGACCACACTCTGGGACAGGGTACGGAAAACTGTTTTTT. Encoded protein: CASRPHSGTGYGKLFF.

This chain uses TRBV19 with TRBJ1-4; 7 positions agree with TRBD1. The CDR3 is 15 amino acids. J lost 4 bases, V lost 7 bases, and 9 bases had no gene match. Germline V gene data show CDR1 as LNHDA and CDR2 as SQIVND (reference sequence). The CDR3 DNA follows: TGTGCCAGTACCGCCCGACAGGGTCTTAATGAAAAACTGTTTTTT. Protein product: CASTARQGLNEKLFF.

This chain links TRBV10-3 with TRBJ1-2; D might be TRBD1 (5 bases). Trimming cost V 11 bases and J 6 bases, with 19 bases left between them. From germline, CDR1 is ENHRY and CDR2 SYGVKD. The CDR3 has 13 amino acids. For the CDR3, the DNA is TGTGCCCCCGGGGGGGGGAACAGCGATGGCTACACCTTC. Translated, it gives CAPGGGNSDGYTF.

The genes are TRBV6-5 and TRBJ1-6, with TRBD1 identical over 7 bases. V gave up 0 bases and J gave up 10 bases; unmatched junction bases: 9. CDR1 MNHEY and CDR2 SVGAGI come from the germline V gene. The CDR3 contains 16 residues. In DNA form, the CDR3 reads TGTGCCAGCAGTTACTCTTCCGGGACAGTTGACTCACCCCTCCACTTT. Its protein is CASSYSSGTVDSPLHF.

CDR3 DNA: TGTGCCACCAGTGATTCGAGGGGGCGGTCTGGCTACACCTTC. This translates into CATSDSRGRSGYTF. V usage is TRBV24-1 and J usage is TRBJ1-2; 7 nucleotides agree with TRBD1. With V trimmed by 2 bases and J by 7 bases, 6 bases remained unmatched. There are 14 residues in the CDR3. Germline V CDR1 and CDR2: KGHDR, SFDVKD.

The chain combines TRBV11-2 with TRBJ1-2; D call uncertain. The germline CDR1 and CDR2 sequences are SGHAT and FQNNGV. CDR3 length: 13 amino acids. The V end was cut by 1 base, the J end by 8 bases, with 11 bases between. Here the CDR3 DNA reads TGTGCCAGCAGCTTAGGAGGTGTCTGGGGCTACACCTTC. It encodes CASSLGGVWGYTF.

V usage is TRBV28 and J usage is TRBJ1-3, with D unresolved. Germline assignment: CDR1 MDHEN and CDR2 SYDVKM. CDR3 size: 15 residues. V dropped 5 bases and J dropped 0 bases, with 11 bases sitting between them. The CDR3 sequence is CASSPQYISGNTIYF. The CDR3 coding sequence is TGTGCCAGCAGTCCCCAGTACATCTCTGGAAACACCATATATTTT.

The chain uses TRBV19 and TRBJ1-3, with D perhaps matching TRBD1 (5 bases). Trimming removed 8 bases from V and 2 bases from J, with 7 bases in between. Germline CDR1 reads LNHDA; CDR2 reads SQIVND (reference sequence). The CDR3 has 12 amino acids. The chain's CDR3 is CASRGTGNTIYF. The CDR3 nucleotides read TGTGCCAGTCGGGGGACTGGAAACACCATATATTTT.

V gene TRBV5-8 combines with J gene TRBJ1-5; a possible D gene is TRBD1 (5 bases). This CDR3 has 14 residues. The germline CDR1 and CDR2 sequences are SGHTS and YDEGEE. Trimming pared 0 bases from V and 4 bases from J, leaving 8 bases between. CDR3 protein: CASSLGQKNQPQHF. Here the CDR3 DNA reads TGTGCCAGCAGCTTGGGACAGAAGAATCAGCCCCAGCATTTT. Full variable domain (outside the CDR3, taken from reference TRBV5-8 and TRBJ1-5): EAGVTQSPTHLIKTRGQQATLRCSPISGHTSVYWYQQALGLGLQFLLWYDEGEERNRGNFPPRFSGRQFPNYSSELNVNALELEDSALYLCASSLGQKNQPQHFGDGTRLSIL.

This chain uses TRBV29-1 with TRBJ2-7, with D maybe TRBD1 (6 bases). The CDR3 contains 12 residues. V shed 4 bases and J shed 3 bases, with 10 bases lying between them. The germline CDR1 and CDR2 sequences are SQVTM and ANQGSEA. The CDR3 nucleotides are TGCAGCGTTGTATGGGGGCTCTACGAGCAGTACTTC. It yields the protein CSVVWGLYEQYF.

The V gene is TRBV3-1 (or the pseudogene TRBV3-2), the J gene TRBJ1-2; 8 bases map to TRBD1. The CDR3 is 13 amino acids. V lost 4 bases, J lost 7 bases, and 5 bases stayed unmatched. CDR1 is LGHDT and CDR2 is YNNKEL in the germline V gene (reference sequence). CDR3 nucleotides: TGTGCCAGCAGCCCTGACAGGGGAGCTGGCTACACCTTC. This translates into CASSPDRGAGYTF.

This chain joins TRBV18 and TRBJ1-5; 8 bases line up with TRBD1. With 6 bases clipped from V and 2 bases from J, the junction kept 6 bases outside the gene matches. The CDR3 runs 15 residues. In germline, CDR1 is KGHSH, CDR2 LQKENI. For the CDR3, the DNA is TGTGCCAGCTCCCAGGACAGGGTGGGCAATCAGCCCCAGCATTTT. This encodes CASSQDRVGNQPQHF.

Note on this clone: At the DNA level, this CDR3 is encoded by other sequences in the same sample as well. The chain joins TRBV7-2 to TRBJ1-3; 7 nucleotides match TRBD1. V lost 5 bases to trimming and J lost 0 bases; unmatched junction nucleotides: 1. In germline, CDR1 is SGHTA, CDR2 FQGNSA. The CDR3 totals 14 residues. The chain's CDR3 is CASSRDSSGNTIYF. Here the CDR3 DNA reads TGTGCCAGCAGCCGGGACAGCTCTGGAAACACCATATATTTT.

J is TRBJ1-1 and V is TRBV5-1, with D possibly being TRBD1 (6 bases). The CDR3 sequence is 14 residues long. The ends were cut back, 5 bases at V and 3 bases at J, with 14 bases in the middle. Germline V gene data show CDR1 as SGHRS and CDR2 as YFSETQ. The CDR3 loop reads CASRTGGAYTEAFF. CDR3 coding DNA: TGCGCCAGCAGGACCGGGGGGGCTTACACTGAAGCTTTCTTT.

The chain combines TRBV7-8 with TRBJ1-1; 8 bases are a match to TRBD1. CDR3 length: 16 residues. CDR1 is SGHVS and CDR2 is FQNEAQ in the germline V gene. Trimming took 5 bases from V and 0 from J; bases not matched to a gene: 8. CDR3 DNA: TGTGCCAGCAGCCCTCAGGGGGCGGGAGTGAACACTGAAGCTTTCTTT. Translated: CASSPQGAGVNTEAFF.